This entry describes one T cell receptor beta chain. This CDR3 region has 11 residues. Germline V gene data show CDR1 as SQVTM and CDR2 as ANQGSEA. J was trimmed by 6 bases and V by 5 bases; bases with no gene match: 3. A quantity of roughly 0.5 to 1 ug RNA underwent reverse transcription using random hexamers. TCRdb re-analysed the immunoSEQ multiplex PCR reads in MiXCR, keeping a single row per CDR3 protein. The table has about 120,000 distinct CDR3 sequences, about nine tenths seen once. The data were obtained in a study of CD8 T cells in Susac syndrome. The authors negatively isolated CD8+ and CD4+ T cells and FACS-enriched TEMRA cells.

J is TRBJ1-2 and V is TRBV29-1; 7 nucleotides align to TRBD1. Sequenced sample: CD4+ T cells from PBMCs. The sequence was collected from a human donor in good health. The CDR3 here is CSVKGADGYTF. DNA for the CDR3: TGCAGCGTTAAGGGGGCGGATGGCTACACCTTC.